One sample yielded the 8 T cell receptor beta chains listed below, sequenced in a study of shared clonotypes between healthy human individuals. Data came from immunoSEQ multiplex PCR; TCRdb stores just in-frame clones and leaves some out. This table holds hundreds of thousands of clones, around 72% found once. The sequencing input was memory CD4+ T cells sorted from blood. Subset indicated: CD45RA-negative fraction. Receptor source: a woman aged 30 to 39 in good health.

The sample holds a few counts of this clone. The V and J genes are TRBV11-2 and TRBJ1-5; D is unresolved. Per the germline V gene, CDR1 is SGHAT and CDR2 is FQNNGV. This CDR3 spans 13 amino acids. V dropped 3 bases and J dropped 3 bases, with 6 bases sitting between them. CDR3 bases: TGTGCCAGCAGCTTGGGTACCAATCAGCCCCAGCATTTT. Its protein product is CASSLGTNQPQHF.

Notes on this clone: The sample contains more than one DNA sequence encoding this CDR3. The rearrangement joins TRBV5-1 to TRBJ2-1, with TRBD2 as a possible D gene (5 bases). Trimming removed 1 base from V and 1 base from J, with 9 bases in between. CDR1 SGHRS and CDR2 YFSETQ come from the germline V gene. The CDR3 length is 15 residues. The CDR3 DNA reads as TGCGCCAGCAGCTTGAGTCGAGGGTCCTACAATGAGCAGTTCTTC. Its protein product is CASSLSRGSYNEQFF.

The chain uses TRBV4-1 and TRBJ1-4, with D possibly being TRBD1 (5 bases). With 2 bases removed from V and 1 base from J, the gap between germline ends came to 8 bases. Germline CDR1 reads MGHRA; CDR2 reads YSYEKL. The CDR3 extends over 15 amino acids. In DNA, the CDR3 is TGCGCCAGCAGCCAAAACACAGGAACTAATGAAAAACTGTTTTTT. Encoded protein: CASSQNTGTNEKLFF.

The chain employs TRBV7-8 and TRBJ2-6, with a weak D call TRBD2 (5 bases). Trimming left V 4 bases short and J 0 bases short, with 7 bases between. Germline values: CDR1 SGHVS, CDR2 FQNEAQ. CDR3 size: 15 residues. Here the CDR3 reads CASSSGISGANVLTF. The CDR3 DNA reads as TGTGCCAGCAGCTCGGGAATCTCTGGGGCCAACGTCCTGACTTTC.

A few counts support this clone. The gene calls are TRBV5-1 and TRBJ2-2, with D possibly being TRBD1 or TRBD2 (5 bases each). CDR1 SGHRS and CDR2 YFSETQ come from the germline V gene. V was trimmed by 2 bases and J by 9 bases, leaving 14 bases between them. The CDR3 runs 14 residues. The CDR3 here is CASSFPGTPRELFF. For the CDR3, the DNA is TGCGCCAGCAGCTTCCCCGGGACCCCACGGGAGCTGTTTTTT.

The chain recombines TRBV4-1 with TRBJ2-3; 8 bases align to TRBD1. Germline CDR1 and CDR2: MGHRA and YSYEKL. The V and J ends lost 1 base and 5 bases, in that order; junction bases with no gene match: 8. The CDR3 has 16 amino acids. CDR3 loop: CASSQGQGAVKDTQYF. The DNA of the CDR3 is TGCGCCAGCAGCCAAGGTCAGGGGGCAGTCAAAGATACGCAGTATTTT.

CDR3: CASSLSQTGGREQFF. In nucleotides, the CDR3 is TGTGCCAGCAGCTTGAGCCAAACAGGGGGCCGGGAGCAGTTCTTC. This sequence joins TRBV5-4 and TRBJ2-1; 9 nucleotides align to TRBD1. The V and J ends lost 1 base and 10 bases, in that order; junction bases with no gene match: 9. This CDR3 comprises 15 residues. Germline values: CDR1 SGHNT, CDR2 YYREEE (reference sequence). Filled out from reference TRBV5-4 and TRBJ2-1, the complete variable domain reads ETGVTQSPTHLIKTRGQQVTLRCSSQSGHNTVSWYQQALGQGPQFIFQYYREEENGRGNFPPRFSGLQFPNYSSELNVNALELDDSALYLCASSLSQTGGREQFFGPGTRLTVL.

In its sample, this clone was seen a few times. The CDR3 loop is CASRTGLAGNNEQFF. The CDR3 DNA sequence: TGTGCCAGCAGGACGGGACTAGCGGGAAACAATGAGCAGTTCTTC. V and J are TRBV27 and TRBJ2-1, with 13 nucleotides matching TRBD2. The CDR3 is 15 residues long. Germline CDR1 reads MNHEY; CDR2 reads SMNVEV (reference sequence). After removal of 6 bases from V and 5 bases from J, the junction contained 4 bases not matched to a gene.